Reported below is one T cell receptor (beta chain). Its target is unknown. V was shortened by 7 bases and J by 4 bases, with 22 bases between the two germline ends. The CDR3 consists of 16 residues. From germline, CDR1 is MNHNY and CDR2 SVGAGI (reference sequence). Described time point: healthy volunteer bleed at 2 weeks. Before extraction, the whole blood was not fractionated, and total RNA was taken from it. Original processing notes: Sample-level TCR yields exhibited a median of around 100,000, with a range of 23,224 to 690,600. TCRdb processed the RACE reads anew with MiXCR; each CDR3 protein has one entry. TCRdb, rather than the study authors, made the V and J calls. The sample lists about 46,000 distinct CDR3 sequences, roughly 4.5% occurring once. This sample stems from a study of human T cells and chemical hapten exposure. Study-level background: From small differences in pooled library volume came most of the variation in per-sample TCR yields. Points from the study as a whole: No shift was seen in TCRs above 1 in 1000 frequency with DPC sensitization.

V usage is TRBV6-6 and J usage is TRBJ1-2; no reliable D call. Sequencing was carried out using whole blood. The sequence derives from a female donor in good health. Some clones in this sample may be carry-over from other donors' samples. Here the CDR3 reads CASTPYNSGTRYGYTF. The DNA of the CDR3 is TGTGCCAGCACTCCGTATAATTCAGGTACCCGCTATGGCTACACCTTC.